This T cell receptor (beta chain) emerged from a study of shared clonotypes between healthy human individuals. As to this clone: Its antigen is unidentified.

As defined, naive CD8 cells were CD45RO-negative and positively selected for CCR7, with terminally differentiated effector memory CD45RA+ cells excluded. The CDR3 sequence is 17 residues long. CDR1 and CDR2 (germline): SGHAT, FQNNGV. The V end was cut by 3 bases, the J end by 3 bases, with 20 bases between. Findings and limits, study-wide: Compared with memory subsets, naive subsets generally had larger estimated richness.

Sequencing used immunoSEQ multiplex PCR; TCRdb keeps in-frame clones, though not all of them. The sample has roughly 570,000 clones; nearly 98% are singletons. The sequence derives from a man between 25 and 39 years old in good health. The rearrangement joins TRBV11-2 to TRBJ1-2; no clear D. Sequencing input: naive CD8+ T cells sorted from blood. CDR3 protein: CASSFTPYGEGDYGYTF. The CDR3 nucleotides are TGTGCCAGCAGCTTCACCCCCTATGGCGAAGGAGACTATGGCTACACCTTC.